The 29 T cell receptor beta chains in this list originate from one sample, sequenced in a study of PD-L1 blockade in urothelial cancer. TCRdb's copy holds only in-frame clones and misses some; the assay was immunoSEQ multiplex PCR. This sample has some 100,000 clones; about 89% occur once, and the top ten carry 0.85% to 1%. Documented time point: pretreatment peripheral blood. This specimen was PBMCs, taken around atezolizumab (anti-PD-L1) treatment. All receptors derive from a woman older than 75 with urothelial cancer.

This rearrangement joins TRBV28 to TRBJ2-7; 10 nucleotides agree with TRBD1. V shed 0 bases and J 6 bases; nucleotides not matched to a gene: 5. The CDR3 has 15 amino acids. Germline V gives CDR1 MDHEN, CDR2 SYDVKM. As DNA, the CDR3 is TGTGCCAGCAGTTTATGCGGGGACAGGGGTTGCGAGCAGTACTTC. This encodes CASSLCGDRGCEQYF.

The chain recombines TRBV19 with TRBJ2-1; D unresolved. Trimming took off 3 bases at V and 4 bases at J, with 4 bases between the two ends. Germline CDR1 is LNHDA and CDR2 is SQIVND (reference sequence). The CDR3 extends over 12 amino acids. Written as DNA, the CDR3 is TGTGCCAGTAGTATCCAGTACAATGAGCAGTTCTTC. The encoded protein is CASSIQYNEQFF.

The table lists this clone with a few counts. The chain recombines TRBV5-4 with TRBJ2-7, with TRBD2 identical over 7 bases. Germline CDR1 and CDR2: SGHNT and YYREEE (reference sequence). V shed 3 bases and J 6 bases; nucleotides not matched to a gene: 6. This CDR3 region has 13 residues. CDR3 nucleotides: TGTGCCAGCAGCTCGGGACTACTCCTCGAGCAGTACTTC. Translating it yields CASSSGLLLEQYF.

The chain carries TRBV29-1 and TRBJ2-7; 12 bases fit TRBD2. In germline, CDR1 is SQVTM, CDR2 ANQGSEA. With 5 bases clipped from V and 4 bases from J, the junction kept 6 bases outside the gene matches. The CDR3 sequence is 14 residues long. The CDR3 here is CSVQLAGGPYEQYF. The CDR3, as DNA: TGCAGCGTTCAGCTAGCGGGAGGGCCTTACGAGCAGTACTTC.

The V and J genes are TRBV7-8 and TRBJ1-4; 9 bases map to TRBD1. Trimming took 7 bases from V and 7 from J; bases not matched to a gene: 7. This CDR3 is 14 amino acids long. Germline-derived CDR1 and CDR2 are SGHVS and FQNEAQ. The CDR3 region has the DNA TGTGCCAGCACCGCGACAGGGGGAGCTGAAAAACTGTTTTTT. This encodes CASTATGGAEKLFF.

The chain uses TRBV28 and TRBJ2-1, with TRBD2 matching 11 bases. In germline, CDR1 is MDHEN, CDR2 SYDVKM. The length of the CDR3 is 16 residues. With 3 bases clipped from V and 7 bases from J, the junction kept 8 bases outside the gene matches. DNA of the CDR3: TGTGCCAGCAGTTTTCGCCGGCTAGCGGGAGGTAATGAGCAGTTCTTC. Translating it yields CASSFRRLAGGNEQFF.

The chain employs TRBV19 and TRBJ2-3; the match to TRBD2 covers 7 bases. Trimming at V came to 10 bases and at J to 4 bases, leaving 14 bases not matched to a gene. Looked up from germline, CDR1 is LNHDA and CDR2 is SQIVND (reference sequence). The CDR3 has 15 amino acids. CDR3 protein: CANEWAGANADTQYF. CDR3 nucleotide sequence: TGTGCCAATGAGTGGGCGGGAGCCAACGCAGATACGCAGTATTTT.

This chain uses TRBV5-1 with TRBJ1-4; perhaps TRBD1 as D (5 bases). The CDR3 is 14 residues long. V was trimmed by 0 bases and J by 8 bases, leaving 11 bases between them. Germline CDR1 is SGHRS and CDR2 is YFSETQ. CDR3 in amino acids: CASSLGQGAEKLFF. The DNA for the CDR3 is TGCGCCAGCAGCTTGGGGCAGGGCGCAGAAAAACTGTTTTTT.

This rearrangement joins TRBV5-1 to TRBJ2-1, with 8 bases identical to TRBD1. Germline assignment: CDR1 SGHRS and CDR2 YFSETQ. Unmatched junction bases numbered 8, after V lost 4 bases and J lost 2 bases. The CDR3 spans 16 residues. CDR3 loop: CASSVTGAAPYNEQFF. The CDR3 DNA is TGCGCCAGCAGCGTGACAGGGGCAGCCCCCTACAATGAGCAGTTCTTC. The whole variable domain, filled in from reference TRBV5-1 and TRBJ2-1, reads KAGVTQTPRYLIKTRGQQVTLSCSPISGHRSVSWYQQTPGQGLQFLFEYFSETQRNKGNFPGRFSGRQFSNSRSEMNVSTLELGDSALYLCASSVTGAAPYNEQFFGPGTRLTVL.

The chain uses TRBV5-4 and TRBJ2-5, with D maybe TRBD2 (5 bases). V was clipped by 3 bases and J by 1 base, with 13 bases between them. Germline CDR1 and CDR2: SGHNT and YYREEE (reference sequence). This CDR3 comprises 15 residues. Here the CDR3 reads CASSSPDSFQETQYF. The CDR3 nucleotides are TGTGCCAGCAGCTCGCCGGACTCGTTCCAAGAGACCCAGTACTTC.

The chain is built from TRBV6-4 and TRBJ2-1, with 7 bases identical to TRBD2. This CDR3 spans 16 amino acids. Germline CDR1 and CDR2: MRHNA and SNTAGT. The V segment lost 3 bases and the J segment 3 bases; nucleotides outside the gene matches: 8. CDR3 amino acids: CASSEKSGLNYNEQFF. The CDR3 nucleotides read TGTGCCAGCAGTGAGAAATCGGGACTAAACTACAATGAGCAGTTCTTC.

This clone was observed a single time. The CDR3 region is CASSFAAGKGYTF. In nucleotides, the CDR3 is TGTGCCAGCAGTTTTGCGGCAGGGAAAGGCTACACCTTC. The rearrangement links TRBV27 to TRBJ1-2, with D tentatively TRBD1 (5 bases). V was trimmed by 3 bases and J by 8 bases, leaving 13 bases between them. Germline values: CDR1 MNHEY, CDR2 SMNVEV (reference sequence). The CDR3 covers 13 residues.

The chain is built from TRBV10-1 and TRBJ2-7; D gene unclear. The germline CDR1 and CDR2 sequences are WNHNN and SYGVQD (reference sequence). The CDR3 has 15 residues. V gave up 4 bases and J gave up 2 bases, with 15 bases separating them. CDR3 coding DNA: TGCGCCAGCAGTGTAGGCGCAGGATTCGCCTACGAGCAGTACTTC. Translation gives CASSVGAGFAYEQYF.

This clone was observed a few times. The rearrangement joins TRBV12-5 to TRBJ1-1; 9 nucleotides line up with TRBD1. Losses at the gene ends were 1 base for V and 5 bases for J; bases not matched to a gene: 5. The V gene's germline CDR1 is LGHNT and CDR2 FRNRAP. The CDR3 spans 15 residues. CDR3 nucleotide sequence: TGTGCTAGTGGTTTGGCCCGGGACAGGGTTACTGAAGCTTTCTTT. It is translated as CASGLARDRVTEAFF.

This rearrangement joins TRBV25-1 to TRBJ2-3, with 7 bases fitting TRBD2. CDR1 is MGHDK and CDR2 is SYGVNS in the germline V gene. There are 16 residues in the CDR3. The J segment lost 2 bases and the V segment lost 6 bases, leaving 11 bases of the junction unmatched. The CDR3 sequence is CASSGTRAGNTDTQYF. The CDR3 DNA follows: TGTGCCAGCAGCGGAACTCGAGCGGGGAACACAGATACGCAGTATTTT.

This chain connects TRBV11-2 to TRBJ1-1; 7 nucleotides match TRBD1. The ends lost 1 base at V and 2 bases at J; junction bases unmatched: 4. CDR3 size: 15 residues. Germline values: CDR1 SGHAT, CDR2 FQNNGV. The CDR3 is CASSLGDRDNTEAFF. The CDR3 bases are TGTGCCAGCAGCTTAGGCGACAGGGATAACACTGAAGCTTTCTTT.

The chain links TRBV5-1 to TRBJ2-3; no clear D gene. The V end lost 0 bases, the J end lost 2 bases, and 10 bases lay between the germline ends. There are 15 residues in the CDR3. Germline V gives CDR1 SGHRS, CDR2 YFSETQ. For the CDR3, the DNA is TGCGCCAGCAGCTTGGACGTATTACTCACAGATACGCAGTATTTT. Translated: CASSLDVLLTDTQYF.

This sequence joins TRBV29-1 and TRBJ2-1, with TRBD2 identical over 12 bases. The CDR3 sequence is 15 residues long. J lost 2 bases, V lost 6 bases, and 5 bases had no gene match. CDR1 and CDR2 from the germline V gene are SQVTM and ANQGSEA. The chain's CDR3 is CSVSSGGGTYNEQFF. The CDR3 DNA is TGCAGCGTATCTAGCGGGGGGGGAACCTACAATGAGCAGTTCTTC.

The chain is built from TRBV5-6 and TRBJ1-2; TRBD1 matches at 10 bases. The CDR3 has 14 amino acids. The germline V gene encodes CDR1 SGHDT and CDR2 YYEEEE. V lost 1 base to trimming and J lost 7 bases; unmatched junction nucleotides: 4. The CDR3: CASSLSGTGAGYTF. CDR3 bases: TGTGCCAGCAGCTTGAGTGGGACAGGGGCTGGCTACACCTTC.

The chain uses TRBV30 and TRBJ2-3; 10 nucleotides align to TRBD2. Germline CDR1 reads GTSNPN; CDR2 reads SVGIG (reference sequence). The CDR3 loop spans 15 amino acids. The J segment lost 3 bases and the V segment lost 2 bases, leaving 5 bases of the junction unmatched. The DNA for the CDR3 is TGTGCCTGGAGTATTGGTAGCGGGAGGACAGATACGCAGTATTTT. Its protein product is CAWSIGSGRTDTQYF.

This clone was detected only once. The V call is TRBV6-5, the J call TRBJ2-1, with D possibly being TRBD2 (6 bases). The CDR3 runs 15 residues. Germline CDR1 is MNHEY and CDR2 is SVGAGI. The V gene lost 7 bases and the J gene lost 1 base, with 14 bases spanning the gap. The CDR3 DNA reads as TGTGCCAGCACCCTAGCGAGCGCGTCCTACAATGAGCAGTTCTTC. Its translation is CASTLASASYNEQFF.

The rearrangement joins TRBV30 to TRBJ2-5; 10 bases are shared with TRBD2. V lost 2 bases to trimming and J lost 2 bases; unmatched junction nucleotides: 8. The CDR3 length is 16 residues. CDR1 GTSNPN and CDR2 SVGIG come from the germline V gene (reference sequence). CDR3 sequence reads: CAWSKGSGRVQETQYF. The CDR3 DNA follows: TGTGCCTGGAGTAAGGGGAGCGGGAGGGTTCAAGAGACCCAGTACTTC.

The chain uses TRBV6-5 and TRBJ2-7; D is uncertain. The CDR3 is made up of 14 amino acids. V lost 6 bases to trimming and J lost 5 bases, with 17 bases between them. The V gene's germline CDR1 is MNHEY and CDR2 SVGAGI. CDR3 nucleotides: TGTGCCAGCAGATACAGTTTTTCCGAGGACGAGCAGTACTTC. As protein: CASRYSFSEDEQYF.

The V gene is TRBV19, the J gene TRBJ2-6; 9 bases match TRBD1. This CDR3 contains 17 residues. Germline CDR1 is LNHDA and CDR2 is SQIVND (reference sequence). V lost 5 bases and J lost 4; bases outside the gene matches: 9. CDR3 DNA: TGTGCCAGTAGTGGGGGACAGGGCTTCGCCGGGGCCAACGTCCTGACTTTC. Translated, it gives CASSGGQGFAGANVLTF.

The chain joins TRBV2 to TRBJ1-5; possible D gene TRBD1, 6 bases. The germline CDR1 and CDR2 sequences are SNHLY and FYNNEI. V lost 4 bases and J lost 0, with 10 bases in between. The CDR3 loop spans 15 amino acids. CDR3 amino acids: CASSAGDYSNQPQHF. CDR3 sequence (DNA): TGTGCCAGCAGTGCAGGGGACTATAGCAATCAGCCCCAGCATTTT. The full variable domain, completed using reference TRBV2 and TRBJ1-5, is EPEVTQTPSHQVTQMGQEVILRCVPISNHLYFYWYRQILGQKVEFLVSFYNNEISEKSEIFDDQFSVERPDGSNFTLKIRSTKLEDSAMYFCASSAGDYSNQPQHFGDGTRLSIL.

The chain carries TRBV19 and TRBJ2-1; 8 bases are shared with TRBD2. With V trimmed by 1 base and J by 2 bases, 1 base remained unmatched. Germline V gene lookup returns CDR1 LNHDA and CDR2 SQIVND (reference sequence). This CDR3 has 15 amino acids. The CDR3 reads CASSIAGGPYNEQFF. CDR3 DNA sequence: TGTGCCAGTAGTATAGCGGGAGGGCCCTACAATGAGCAGTTCTTC.

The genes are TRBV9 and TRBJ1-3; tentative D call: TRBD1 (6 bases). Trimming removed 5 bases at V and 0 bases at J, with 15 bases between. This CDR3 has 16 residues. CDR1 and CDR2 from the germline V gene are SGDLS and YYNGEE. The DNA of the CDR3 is TGTGCCAGCAGTAAAGGACAGTATCTCTCTGGAAACACCATATATTTT. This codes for CASSKGQYLSGNTIYF.

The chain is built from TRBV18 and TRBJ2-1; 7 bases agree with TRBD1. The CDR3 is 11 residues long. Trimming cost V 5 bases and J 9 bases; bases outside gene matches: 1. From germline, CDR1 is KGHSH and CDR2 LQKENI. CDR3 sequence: CASSGDSEQFF. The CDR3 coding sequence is TGTGCCAGCTCAGGGGACAGTGAGCAGTTCTTC.

The CDR3 DNA sequence: TGTGCCAGCAGCTTAGGACTAGCGGGAGTGGATGAGCAGTTCTTC. It codes for CASSLGLAGVDEQFF. V and J are TRBV7-9 and TRBJ2-1; 12 bases fit TRBD2. V lost 1 base, J lost 8 bases, and 3 bases stayed unmatched. The length of the CDR3 is 15 residues. Germline values: CDR1 SEHNR, CDR2 FQNEAQ (reference sequence).